Below, 31 T cell receptor beta chains from the same sample are listed, as sequenced in a study of T-cell reconstitution after alpha-beta-depleted transplantation in children (dated by TCRdb to 2016 to 2017). The library was obtained by PCR. The sequencer listed for this sample is Illumina HiSeq 2500. To normalize quantification of the TCRbeta repertoire, the TCR libraries were built with molecular barcoding that relied on unique molecular identifiers. TCRdb reran the public reads through fastp at Q25 and MiXCR, keeping productive beta chains. Identical CDR3 proteins give one entry, which carries the most common genes and DNA. This sample holds about 260,000 distinct CDR3 sequences; 11% were observed only once. 23% of the sample lies in the top ten. The treatment or condition label for this specimen denotes: allogeneic hematopoietic cell transplantation with graft depleted of TCRalphabeta T cells and CD19 B cells.

The sequences come from peripheral blood, collected 180 days after TCRalphabeta/CD19-depleted stem cell transplant. These receptors all come from a male patient aged 2-15 years who had a stem cell transplant for chronic granulomatous disease, so the T cells may come from the graft donor.

At least ten counts were recorded for this clonotype. The V gene is TRBV7-2, the J gene TRBJ2-5; D unclear. Germline CDR1 SGHTA, CDR2 FQGNSA. CDR3 length equals 14 residues. V lost 1 base, J lost 5 bases, and 11 bases lay in between. CDR3 sequence: CASSLVRAGETQYF. CDR3 DNA: TGTGCCAGCAGCTTAGTTCGGGCCGGGGAGACCCAGTACTTC.

This clonotype has at least ten counts. The gene calls are TRBV7-2 and TRBJ2-1; no definite D call. This CDR3 spans 15 amino acids. The germline V and J ends were trimmed by 4 bases and 0 bases, with 10 bases remaining between them. Germline V CDR1 and CDR2: SGHTA, FQGNSA. CDR3: CASSSSLSSYNEQFF. The CDR3, as DNA: TGTGCCAGCAGCTCCTCTTTGAGCTCCTACAATGAGCAGTTCTTC.

The sample holds many counts of this clonotype. This chain uses TRBV11-1 with TRBJ2-7, with D maybe TRBD1 (5 bases). Germline V gene sequence: CDR1 SGHAT, CDR2 FQDESV (reference sequence). Trimming left V 5 bases short and J 2 bases short, with 13 bases between. This CDR3 spans 14 amino acids. The chain's CDR3 is CASSHATVPYEQYF. CDR3 coding DNA: TGTGCCAGCAGCCATGCGACAGTCCCCTACGAGCAGTACTTC.

About this clonotype: A much bigger clone sits one base away, suggesting this may be a read error. This rearrangement joins TRBV27 to TRBJ2-7, with 7 bases fitting TRBD1. CDR3 length: 17 residues. Germline V gene data show CDR1 as MNHEY and CDR2 as SMNVEV (reference sequence). In nucleotides, the CDR3 is TGTGCCAGCATTTATATGGCCCGGGACAGCCACTCCTACGAGCAGCACTTC. Encoded protein: CASIYMARDSHSYEQHF.

In its sample, this clonotype was seen many times. The chain combines TRBV10-3 with TRBJ2-3; 9 nucleotides match TRBD2. Germline CDR1 ENHRY, CDR2 SYGVKD. This CDR3 has 15 residues. V was clipped by 6 bases and J by 0 bases; unmatched bases: 4. The DNA for the CDR3 is TGTGCCATCAGCTGGCTAGCGGGGAGCACAGATACGCAGTATTTT. Translating it yields CAISWLAGSTDTQYF.

In this sample, this clonotype turned up many times. CDR3 nucleotides: TGTGCCACCAGTGATTGGACAGGGGAGACCCAGTACTTC. It specifies CATSDWTGETQYF. The V and J genes are TRBV24-1 and TRBJ2-5; 8 bases line up with TRBD1. The trim removed 2 bases at V and 5 bases at J, leaving 0 bases unmatched. The CDR3 contains 13 residues. From germline, CDR1 is KGHDR and CDR2 SFDVKD.

V and J are TRBV10-3 and TRBJ2-5; D not certain. The V gene lost 4 bases and the J gene lost 4 bases, with 10 bases spanning the gap. CDR1 and CDR2 (germline): ENHRY, SYGVKD. The CDR3 is 13 amino acids. The CDR3 reads CAISGQDSETQYF. In nucleotides, the CDR3 is TGTGCCATCAGTGGGCAGGATTCAGAGACCCAGTACTTC.

This clonotype appeared many times. V usage is TRBV4-1 and J usage is TRBJ1-2, with 7 nucleotides matching TRBD1. This CDR3 is built from 15 residues. The V gene's germline CDR1 is MGHRA and CDR2 YSYEKL. V dropped 3 bases and J dropped 4; count of bases not matched to a gene: 8. CDR3 DNA: TGCGCCAGCAGCCAGGGAGACAGGGCAACCTATGGCTACACCTTC. This sequence encodes CASSQGDRATYGYTF.

This clonotype was seen repeatedly, ten times or more. The chain has TRBV28 and TRBJ2-3, with D perhaps TRBD1 (5 bases). Germline CDR1 and CDR2: MDHEN and SYDVKM. V lost 2 bases, J lost 8 bases, and 8 bases lay in between. The CDR3 extends over 12 amino acids. CDR3 amino acids: CASSLTQATQYF. The CDR3 DNA sequence: TGTGCCAGCAGTTTAACACAGGCTACGCAGTATTTT.

As regards this clonotype: One junction end does not reproduce the germline sequence, and a read error may be involved. This rearrangement joins TRBV5-1 to TRBJ2-2; D tentatively fits TRBD1 or TRBD2 (5 bases each). Germline-derived CDR1 and CDR2 are SGHRS and YFSETQ. The CDR3 extends over 15 amino acids. In nucleotides, the CDR3 is TGCGGCAGCACCGTCGGGACGGGGTACACCGGGGAGCTGTTTTTT. Its translation: CGSTVGTGYTGELFF. Filled out from reference TRBV5-1 and TRBJ2-2, the complete variable domain reads KAGVTQTPRYLIKTRGQQVTLSCSPISGHRSVSWYQQTPGQGLQFLFEYFSETQRNKGNFPGRFSGRQFSNSRSEMNVSTLELGDSALYLCGSTVGTGYTGELFFGEGSRLTVL.

This clonotype was observed at least ten times. The chain uses TRBV20-1 and TRBJ2-7; D not certain. Between the trimmed V and J ends, which lost 3 bases and 1 base, there was a span of 7 bases. The CDR3 consists of 12 residues. Germline CDR1 is DFQATT and CDR2 is SNEGSKA (reference sequence). In DNA, the CDR3 is TGCAGTGCTAGGGCGGATTCCTACGAGCAGTACTTC. Translation gives CSARADSYEQYF.

This clonotype was picked up a small number of times. The chain has TRBV12-5 and TRBJ1-6; 7 nucleotides match TRBD1. The trim removed 6 bases at V and 8 bases at J, leaving 13 bases unmatched. The CDR3 is 16 amino acids. Germline V lookup: CDR1 LGHNT, CDR2 FRNRAP. The CDR3 reads CASGFTPGTAHSPLHF. The CDR3 DNA is TGTGCTAGTGGCTTTACGCCCGGGACAGCCCATTCACCCCTCCACTTT. The variable domain in full, with the rest retrieved from reference TRBV12-5 and TRBJ1-6, is DARVTQTPRHKVTEMGQEVTMRCQPILGHNTVFWYRQTMMQGLELLAYFRNRAPLDDSGMPKDRFSAEMPDATLATLKIQPSEPRDSAVYFCASGFTPGTAHSPLHFGNGTRLTVT.

This clonotype was observed many times. The genes are TRBV20-1 and TRBJ2-4, with 8 bases fitting TRBD1. The trim removed 3 bases at V and 3 bases at J, leaving 16 bases unmatched. Germline V gene data show CDR1 as DFQATT and CDR2 as SNEGSKA (reference sequence). This CDR3 is 18 amino acids long. In DNA, the CDR3 is TGCAGTGCTAGGGCCCAGGGTGGTCAGGGGGCTGGCAAAAACATTCAGTACTTC. This encodes CSARAQGGQGAGKNIQYF.

This clonotype has a count of ten or more. The V call is TRBV12-3 or TRBV12-4, the J call TRBJ2-3, with no clear D. The CDR3 totals 14 residues. Trimming cost V 3 bases and J 2 bases, with 9 bases left between them. The CDR3 reads CASSFRKTTDTQYF. CDR3 nucleotides: TGTGCCAGCAGTTTTCGGAAAACCACAGATACGCAGTATTTT.

The sample holds many counts of this clonotype. The chain combines TRBV12-3 or TRBV12-4 with TRBJ2-6, with a weak D call TRBD2 (5 bases). Trimming cost V 2 bases and J 0 bases, with 11 bases left between them. The CDR3 has 17 amino acids. CDR3 region: CASSLSGSRSGANVLTF. CDR3 nucleotides: TGTGCCAGCAGTTTATCGGGATCCCGCTCTGGGGCCAACGTCCTGACTTTC.

This clonotype was found many times. Here the CDR3 reads CASSVGGKGTQYF. The CDR3 nucleotides are TGTGCCAGCAGCGTGGGCGGTAAAGGTACCCAGTACTTC. V and J are TRBV9 and TRBJ2-5; no clear D gene. Trimming stripped 2 bases from V and 8 bases from J, with 13 bases between. In germline, CDR1 is SGDLS, CDR2 YYNGEE. The CDR3 spans 13 residues.

This clonotype was recorded at least ten times. The chain is built from TRBV9 and TRBJ2-1; TRBD2 is a possible D gene (6 bases). The CDR3 loop spans 15 amino acids. V lost 1 base and J lost 2, with 10 bases in between. Germline assignment: CDR1 SGDLS and CDR2 YYNGEE. CDR3 DNA sequence: TGTGCCAGCAGCGTACTATGGGAGGCCTACAATGAGCAGTTCTTC. Translated, it gives CASSVLWEAYNEQFF.

For the CDR3, the DNA is TGTGCCAGCAGTTTGATCCTTAGCGGGACTATCACCGGGGAGCTGTTTTTT. Amino acids: CASSLILSGTITGELFF. The chain links TRBV12-3 or TRBV12-4 to TRBJ2-2; TRBD2 aligns across 8 bases. The CDR3 length is 17 residues. V lost 3 bases to trimming and J lost 4 bases; unmatched junction nucleotides: 10.

Many counts were recorded for this clonotype. V and J are TRBV7-9 and TRBJ2-5; D unresolved. CDR3 size: 10 residues. Germline V gives CDR1 SEHNR, CDR2 FQNEAQ (reference sequence). V lost 6 bases to trimming and J lost 5 bases, with 4 bases between them. This CDR3 reads CASRIETQYF. CDR3 coding DNA: TGTGCCAGCAGGATTGAGACCCAGTACTTC. Drawing the rest from reference TRBV7-9 and TRBJ2-5, the complete variable domain is DTGVSQNPRHKITKRGQNVTFRCDPISEHNRLYWYRQTLGQGPEFLTYFQNEAQLEKSRLLSDRFSAERPKGSFSTLEIQRTEQGDSAMYLCASRIETQYFGPGTRLLVL.

This clonotype was detected many times. The rearrangement links TRBV20-1 to TRBJ1-2; TRBD1 might be the D (5 bases). Germline V CDR1 and CDR2: DFQATT, SNEGSKA (reference sequence). Trimming shortened V by 0 bases and J by 8 bases, and 28 bases separated the two germline ends. This CDR3 contains 18 residues. CDR3 nucleotides: TGCAGTGCTAGAGATGAGGTTTTCGAGGCCAGGGTCTCTCTGGGCTACACCTTC. This encodes CSARDEVFEARVSLGYTF.

At least ten counts were recorded for this clonotype. The rearrangement uses TRBV5-5 and TRBJ1-5; D unresolved. Between the trimmed V and J ends, which lost 0 bases and 1 base, there was a span of 5 bases. Germline lookup yields CDR1 SGHKS and CDR2 YYEKEE (reference sequence). This CDR3 is 14 amino acids long. The CDR3, as DNA: TGTGCCAGCAGCTTGGAGGTCAGCAATCAGCCCCAGCATTTT. Its translation is CASSLEVSNQPQHF.

This clonotype appeared many times. The chain links TRBV20-1 to TRBJ2-3, with D tentatively TRBD2 (6 bases). V lost 5 bases and J 1 base, leaving 13 bases between the germline ends. From germline, CDR1 is DFQATT and CDR2 SNEGSKA (reference sequence). The CDR3 length is 14 residues. The CDR3 reads CSAPHGGGTDTQYF. The CDR3 DNA sequence: TGCAGTGCTCCCCACGGGGGTGGCACAGATACGCAGTATTTT.

This clonotype has ten or more counts. The CDR3 coding sequence is TGTGCCAGCAGTCCTGGACTAGCGGGAGTCGCCGAGCAGTACTTC. Translating it yields CASSPGLAGVAEQYF. The chain combines TRBV6-5 with TRBJ2-7; 13 nucleotides match TRBD2. This CDR3 has 15 amino acids. The V segment lost 5 bases and the J segment 6 bases; nucleotides outside the gene matches: 7. Germline lookup yields CDR1 MNHEY and CDR2 SVGAGI.

Here the CDR3 reads CATGNRDRDLPQHF. The CDR3, as DNA: TGTGCCACCGGTAACCGGGACAGGGATTTGCCCCAGCATTTT. J is TRBJ1-5 and V is TRBV15; TRBD1 matches at 9 bases. The germline gives CDR1 LNHNV, CDR2 YYDKDF (reference sequence). With 8 bases clipped from V and 9 bases from J, the junction kept 11 bases outside the gene matches. The CDR3 length is 14 residues.

This clonotype was counted at least ten times. The chain recombines TRBV6-2 or TRBV6-3 with TRBJ2-3; D remains unclear. Germline V gene lookup returns CDR1 MNHEY and CDR2 SVGEGT. The ends were cut back, 8 bases at V and 0 bases at J, with 12 bases in the middle. The CDR3 has 14 residues. The CDR3 protein is CASSAELSTDTQYF. The CDR3 DNA reads TGTGCCAGCTCGGCGGAGTTAAGCACAGATACGCAGTATTTT.

This clonotype was counted many times. CDR3 nucleotide sequence: TGCGCCAGCAGCTTGGCCATTGTGGGGAACCAAGTATACGAGCAGTACTTC. Its protein is CASSLAIVGNQVYEQYF. J is TRBJ2-7 and V is TRBV5-1; D is undetermined. Germline V lookup: CDR1 SGHRS, CDR2 YFSETQ. The CDR3 is 17 amino acids. V lost 0 bases and J 4 bases, leaving 20 bases between the germline ends.

At least ten counts were recorded for this clonotype. The chain recombines TRBV7-9 with TRBJ2-3, with TRBD2 matching 9 bases. This CDR3 is built from 16 residues. V shed 2 bases and J 11 bases; nucleotides not matched to a gene: 14. Germline V CDR1 and CDR2: SEHNR, FQNEAQ (reference sequence). CDR3: CASSLSGGRASWVQYF. The CDR3 nucleotides read TGTGCCAGCAGCTTATCGGGCGGGAGGGCCTCTTGGGTGCAGTATTTT.

This clonotype was recorded at least ten times. The rearrangement links TRBV29-1 to TRBJ2-1; D may be TRBD1 (5 bases). This CDR3 region has 15 residues. V was clipped by 1 base and J by 6 bases, with 16 bases between them. Per germline, CDR1 SQVTM and CDR2 ANQGSEA. CDR3 amino acids: CSVEVLGRATNEQFF. The CDR3 coding sequence is TGCAGCGTTGAAGTGTTAGGCAGGGCAACCAATGAGCAGTTCTTC.

Ten or more counts support this clonotype. The chain has TRBV10-3 and TRBJ2-7; 7 nucleotides match TRBD2. V dropped 3 bases and J dropped 7; count of bases not matched to a gene: 9. The CDR3 consists of 14 residues. Germline V CDR1 and CDR2: ENHRY, SYGVKD. CDR3 bases: TGTGCCATCAGTGATAATTGGGGAGGGTGGGAGCAGTACTTC. Translation: CAISDNWGGWEQYF.

The table lists this clonotype with many counts. V is TRBV2 and J is TRBJ2-5, with D possibly being TRBD1 (5 bases). V was trimmed by 5 bases and J by 2 bases, leaving 9 bases between them. The germline V gene has CDR1 SNHLY and CDR2 FYNNEI. The CDR3 contains 13 residues. CDR3 sequence reads: CASSLQEQETQYF. The CDR3 DNA is TGTGCCAGCAGTTTACAGGAACAAGAGACCCAGTACTTC.

This rearrangement joins TRBV19 to TRBJ2-5; 8 bases map to TRBD2. The germline gives CDR1 LNHDA, CDR2 SQIVND (reference sequence). Trimming cost V 1 base and J 2 bases; bases outside gene matches: 9. The CDR3 sequence is 17 residues long. The CDR3 protein is CASSIVKTSDRQETQYF. CDR3 DNA sequence: TGTGCCAGTAGTATAGTGAAGACTAGCGATCGACAAGAGACCCAGTACTTC.